The text below deals with one TCR beta chain. There are many counts of this clonotype. There is no known antigen for this receptor. Base qualities are not recorded, but no much larger clone differs from it by a single base. These data belong to a study of neurological immune-mediated disorders (dated by TCRdb to between 2017 and 2020). The study in broad terms: Among the approximately 35 multiple sclerosis patients, roughly 31 had relapsing-remitting MS and 3 had secondary progressive MS. Longitudinal samples, technical triplicates and paired sorted CD4+ and CD8+ T-cell subsets, alongside PBMC samples, were included among the approximately 98 TCR-beta libraries. The cohort was made up of approximately 71 subjects, consisting of some 14 HAM/TSP patients, 34 multiple sclerosis patients and around 20 healthy controls. Peripheral blood TCR-beta repertoires from patients with HTLV-I-associated myelopathy (HAM/TSP), patients with multiple sclerosis, and healthy controls were compared in the study using UMI-based sequencing.

Unsorted PBMC libraries were generated from 2 million PBMCs stored in RNAlater at -80 °C until RNA extraction. The multiple sclerosis patients were enrolled in a US clinical protocol that used magnetic resonance imaging to evaluate disease progression. Peripheral blood underwent Ficoll-Hypaque density gradient centrifugation to isolate PBMCs, which were then cryopreserved in liquid nitrogen. The full study reports these points: Phylogenetic analysis grouped repertoires from 18 of 34 MS patients into a cluster of related CDR3 sequences, suggesting a possible repertoire-level signature. TCR clonal expansion was greatest in HAM/TSP patients and smallest in MS patients, who ranked below even healthy controls. No identical CDR3 amino acid sequences were shared among expanded clones across subjects, suggesting private TCR-beta repertoires in all groups. No association of the MS cluster with clinical or MRI features was observed, and the need for larger cohorts was stated by the authors.

cDNA synthesis used template-switch 5'RACE with a primer carrying a 10-nucleotide random unique molecular identifier tagging each TCR transcript. Each sequencing run produced over 200 million TCR-beta sequences covering 15-18 subjects. Total RNA was extracted with the RNeasy kit. Using the KAPA Real-time Library Amplification kit, TCR-beta VDJ regions were amplified with primers for the TCR constant region and the 5'RACE anchor. A first PCR added sample indexes and Illumina adaptors, after which a second PCR increased the library yield. After purification with Ampure beads, the TCR product of roughly 650 bp was size-selected on a 2% E-gel SizeSelection system. Library quality was checked on a Bioanalyzer, concentration was measured with Qubit, and libraries were quantified with the Kapa Library Quantification kit before pooling. Libraries were sequenced paired-end 2 x 150 bp on an Illumina HiSeq 2500. To increase sequence diversity, roughly 24-32% phiX was spiked into each library pool. As for how the authors treated the data: The UMI-based MiGEC pipeline processed quality-filtered reads and removed over 80% of raw TCR sequences during error correction. VDJ genes were aligned to IMGT germline references, and clonotypes were defined by unique CDR3 amino acid sequence plus V-J genes. Clonal expansion, Shannon diversity, and CDR3 relatedness (CalcPairwiseDistances, ClusterSamples) were evaluated with VDJtools, and phylogenetic trees were built with CLCbio workbench. Expanded clones were defined as having at least 8 unique UMIs, based on coefficient-of-variation modelling across technical triplicates. TCRdb ran its own pipeline on the public reads, namely fastp trimming at Q25 and MiXCR clone calling, and kept in-frame beta chains. Duplicate CDR3 protein sequences are folded into a single record with the most common DNA and genes. The authors' filters were not applied to this entry. This sample holds approximately 74,000 distinct CDR3 sequences; around 5.2% were observed only once. Of the sample, around 7% falls within the top ten clones.

The CDR3, from cysteine to phenylalanine, totals 14 residues. The only DNA kept is the CDR3, 42 bases in frame from the first base. CDR1 and CDR2 were assigned from the germline V gene (reference sequence) as DFQATT and SNEGSKA. The sample consisted of PBMCs. This receptor chain uses TRBV20-1 and TRBJ2-1; TRBD2 aligns with 11 central bases. The TCR comes from a man younger than 35 with multiple sclerosis. CDR3 loop: CSAVWASGRNEQFF. The DNA is TGCAGCGCAGTCTGGGCTAGCGGGAGGAATGAGCAGTTCTTC.